This note documents a single T cell receptor (beta chain) sequence. Its antigen remains unidentified. This sample stems from a study of cytomegalovirus exposure and HLA in healthy donors. Study summary: Drawn from HLA-typed donors, about 85 million unique TCRs were held in an early data release. General study points: TCR beta chains associated with HLA were, in a later analysis, more clonally expanded than equally common others. CMV serostatus stood as the only immune exposure information on hand.

Primers included in the PCR were 60 Vbeta and 13 Jbeta primers. In the source study's methods: As a later analysis found, there were 80 million or so unique TCR beta chains, of which roughly 11 million were shared. The assay was immunoSEQ multiplex PCR, and TCRdb's table has in-frame clones only and misses some. V and J calls and clone size come straight from that table; D and trimming were deduced from the DNA. The sample lists around 84,000 clones, about 80% occurring once. Germline CDR1 is MGHDK and CDR2 is SYGVNS. The CDR3 runs 17 residues. Sequenced: PBMCs. The rearrangement uses TRBV25-1 and TRBJ2-5; 9 nucleotides align to TRBD1. The J call may not be correct, given that the DNA end is closer to TRBJ2-7. The clonotype comes from a man over 45 in good health and CMV-seronegative. The CDR3 DNA reads as TGTGCCAGCAGTGTAACAGGGGGCAAGAAAGTTTCCTACGAGCAGTACTTC. This codes for CASSVTGGKKVSYEQYF.